Following are 3 T cell receptor beta chains from one sample sequenced in a study of T cell responses to AZD1222 COVID-19 vaccine. Sequenced by immunoSEQ multiplex PCR; TCRdb stores in-frame clones only, minus some. The sample holds under 120,000 clones, about 92% seen once. The sequenced sample was peripheral blood, obtained on day 0 of AZD1222 vaccination. The receptors derive from an adult in good health.

This chain connects TRBV10-3 to TRBJ1-1; 7 nucleotides agree with TRBD1. Unmatched junction bases numbered 11, after V lost 7 bases and J lost 3 bases. Germline V gives CDR1 ENHRY, CDR2 SYGVKD. This CDR3 is 15 amino acids long. The CDR3 DNA is TGTGCCATCAATGAACAGGGGAGGGGGGACACTGAAGCTTTCTTT. Encoded protein: CAINEQGRGDTEAFF.

This chain joins TRBV27 and TRBJ1-1; D is perhaps TRBD1 (5 bases). This CDR3 has 14 amino acids. V was trimmed by 6 bases and J by 2 bases, leaving 13 bases between them. Per the germline V gene, CDR1 is MNHEY and CDR2 is SMNVEV (reference sequence). The CDR3 coding sequence is TGTGCCAGCAGGTGGGGCAGGGCCAACACTGAAGCTTTCTTT. Its protein is CASRWGRANTEAFF.

This chain connects TRBV7-2 to TRBJ1-4, with D possibly being TRBD1 (6 bases). Germline V CDR1 and CDR2: SGHTA, FQGNSA. Trimming removed 0 bases at V and 7 bases at J, with 12 bases between. CDR3 length equals 15 residues. In nucleotides, the CDR3 is TGTGCCAGCAGCTTAGCAGGGGGGGCAGGTGAAAAACTGTTTTTT. As protein: CASSLAGGAGEKLFF. Based on the CDR3 plus reference TRBV7-2 and TRBJ1-4, the full variable domain is GAGVSQSPSNKVTEKGKDVELRCDPISGHTALYWYRQSLGQGLEFLIYFQGNSAPDKSGLPSDRFSAERTGGSVSTLTIQRTQQEDSAVYLCASSLAGGAGEKLFFGSGTQLSVL.